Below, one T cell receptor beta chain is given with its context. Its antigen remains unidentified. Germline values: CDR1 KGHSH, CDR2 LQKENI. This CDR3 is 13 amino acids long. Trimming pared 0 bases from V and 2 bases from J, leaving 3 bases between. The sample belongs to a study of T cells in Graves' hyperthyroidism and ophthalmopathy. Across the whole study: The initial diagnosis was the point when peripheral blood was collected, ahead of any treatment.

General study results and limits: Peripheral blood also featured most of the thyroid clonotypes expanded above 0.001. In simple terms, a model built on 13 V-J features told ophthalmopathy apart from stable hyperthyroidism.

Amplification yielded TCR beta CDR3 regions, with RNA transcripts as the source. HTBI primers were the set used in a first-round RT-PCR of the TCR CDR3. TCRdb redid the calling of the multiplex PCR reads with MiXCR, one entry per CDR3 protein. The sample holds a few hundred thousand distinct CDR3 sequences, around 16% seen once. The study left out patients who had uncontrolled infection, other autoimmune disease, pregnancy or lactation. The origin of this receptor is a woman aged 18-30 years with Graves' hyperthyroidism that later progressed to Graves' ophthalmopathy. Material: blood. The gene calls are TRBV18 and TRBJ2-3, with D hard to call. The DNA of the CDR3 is TGTGCCAGCTCACCACCGGTCACAGATACGCAGTATTTT. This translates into CASSPPVTDTQYF.